The 10 T cell receptor beta chains in this list originate from one sample, sequenced in a study of blood T cell repertoires in COVID-19. Assay used: immunoSEQ multiplex PCR; TCRdb lists only in-frame clones, some missing. The profile shows 300,000 to 400,000 clones, 91% of them singletons. Sequenced sample: peripheral blood. The receptor source for this set is a young woman who had recovered from COVID-19.

The CDR3: CASSPRTGLLIGEQFF. The DNA for the CDR3 is TGTGCCAGCAGCCCCCGCACCGGACTACTGATAGGGGAGCAGTTCTTC. The rearrangement links TRBV9 to TRBJ2-1; a weak D match, TRBD2 (6 bases). Deletions cut 4 bases from V and 10 bases from J, with 24 bases between. The V gene's germline CDR1 is SGDLS and CDR2 YYNGEE. The CDR3 runs to 16 residues.

The gene calls are TRBV7-8 and TRBJ2-2; 10 bases are shared with TRBD2. The CDR3 loop spans 18 amino acids. CDR1 and CDR2 (germline): SGHVS, FQNEAQ. V shed 2 bases and J 6 bases; nucleotides not matched to a gene: 12. CDR3 region: CASSLTRFGTSVAGELFF. The DNA of the CDR3 is TGTGCCAGCAGCTTAACCAGATTTGGGACTAGCGTAGCCGGGGAGCTGTTTTTT.

The chain couples TRBV12-5 to TRBJ1-5; 12 nucleotides align to TRBD1. With 6 bases clipped from V and 5 bases from J, the junction kept 8 bases outside the gene matches. Germline-derived CDR1 and CDR2 are LGHNT and FRNRAP. The CDR3 extends over 16 amino acids. The CDR3 nucleotides read TGTGCTAGTGGGCTTGGGACAGGGGGCGCGGATCAGCCCCAGCATTTT. This gives the protein CASGLGTGGADQPQHF.

This clone has only a few counts. This sequence joins TRBV7-2 and TRBJ1-4; 12 nucleotides line up with TRBD1. Germline CDR1 is SGHTA and CDR2 is FQGNSA. This CDR3 spans 17 amino acids. The junction had 7 bases not matched to a gene; V was cut back by 1 base and J by 7 bases. CDR3: CASSLVGQGAWSEKLFF. The CDR3, as DNA: TGTGCCAGCAGCTTAGTGGGACAGGGGGCTTGGAGTGAAAAACTGTTTTTT.

This chain connects TRBV3-1 (or the pseudogene TRBV3-2) to TRBJ2-2; D might be TRBD2 (5 bases). Per the germline V gene, CDR1 is LGHDT and CDR2 is YNNKEL (reference sequence). The CDR3 is 13 residues long. Trimming pared 2 bases from V and 11 bases from J, leaving 12 bases between. CDR3 DNA: TGTGCCAGCAGCCAATTGTTCGCGGGTGAGCTGTTTTTT. As protein: CASSQLFAGELFF.

The V gene is TRBV29-1, the J gene TRBJ2-5; TRBD1 is a possible D gene (6 bases). The CDR3 has 11 residues. V lost 7 bases to trimming and J lost 8 bases, with 14 bases between them. Germline values: CDR1 SQVTM, CDR2 ANQGSEA. The CDR3 sequence is CSGRDTSTQYF. CDR3 sequence (DNA): TGCAGCGGACGGGACACATCCACCCAGTACTTC.

V and J are TRBV30 and TRBJ2-1; a possible D gene is TRBD2 (6 bases). The CDR3 is 17 amino acids. Germline-derived CDR1 and CDR2 are GTSNPN and SVGIG (reference sequence). V dropped 3 bases and J dropped 2 bases, with 20 bases sitting between them. The CDR3 sequence is CAWRGGYTGATYNEQFF. CDR3 sequence (DNA): TGTGCCTGGAGGGGGGGATATACCGGGGCTACCTACAATGAGCAGTTCTTC.

The rearrangement joins TRBV19 to TRBJ2-1; D is possibly TRBD2 (6 bases). The CDR3 has 16 residues. Trimming pared 4 bases from V and 0 bases from J, leaving 13 bases between. In germline, CDR1 is LNHDA, CDR2 SQIVND (reference sequence). CDR3 DNA sequence: TGTGCCAGTAGTACCCAGGCTAGCGTCTCCTACAATGAGCAGTTCTTC. Residues: CASSTQASVSYNEQFF.

V gene TRBV6-6 combines with J gene TRBJ1-5; D not resolved. From germline, CDR1 is MNHNY and CDR2 SVGAGI (reference sequence). The CDR3 runs to 16 residues. V lost 0 bases, J lost 6 bases, and 15 bases lay in between. The CDR3 here is CASSYSGREVLQPQHF. Written as DNA, the CDR3 is TGTGCCAGCAGTTACTCGGGGAGGGAAGTTCTTCAGCCCCAGCATTTT.

The chain has TRBV19 and TRBJ2-3, with TRBD2 identical over 9 bases. Per the germline V gene, CDR1 is LNHDA and CDR2 is SQIVND (reference sequence). This CDR3 is built from 19 residues. V dropped 1 base and J dropped 4; count of bases not matched to a gene: 15. The CDR3 DNA sequence: TGTGCCAGTAGTATAGGAATGACTAGCGGAACGTTCTGGGCAGATACGCAGTATTTT. It yields the protein CASSIGMTSGTFWADTQYF. The full variable domain, in which reference TRBV19 and TRBJ2-3 provide the parts outside the CDR3, is DGGITQSPKYLFRKEGQNVTLSCEQNLNHDAMYWYRQDPGQGLRLIYYSQIVNDFQKGDIAEGYSVSREKKESFPLTVTSAQKNPTAFYLCASSIGMTSGTFWADTQYFGPGTRLTVL.